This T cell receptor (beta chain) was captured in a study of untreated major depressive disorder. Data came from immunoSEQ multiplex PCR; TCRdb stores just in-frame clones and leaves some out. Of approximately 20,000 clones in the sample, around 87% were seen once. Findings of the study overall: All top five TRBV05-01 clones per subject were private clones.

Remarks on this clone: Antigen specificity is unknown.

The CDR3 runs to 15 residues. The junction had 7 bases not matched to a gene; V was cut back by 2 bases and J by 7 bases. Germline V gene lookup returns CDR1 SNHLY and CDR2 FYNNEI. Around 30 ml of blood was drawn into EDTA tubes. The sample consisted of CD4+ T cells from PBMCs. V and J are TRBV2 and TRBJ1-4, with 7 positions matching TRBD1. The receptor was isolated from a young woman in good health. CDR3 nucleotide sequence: TGTGCCAGCAGTGAATTTCGACAGGGAGGTGAAAAACTGTTTTTT. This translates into CASSEFRQGGEKLFF.